One sample yielded the 5 T cell receptor beta chains listed below, sequenced in a study of T cell responses to AZD1222 COVID-19 vaccine. The table came from immunoSEQ multiplex PCR; TCRdb's copy has only in-frame clones and leaves some out. The repertoire holds fewer than 200,000 clones, 85% to 90% seen once, with roughly 6% in the top ten. Specimen: peripheral blood, collected on day 0 of AZD1222 vaccination. These receptor sequences come from an adult in good health.

The chain combines TRBV9 with TRBJ1-3, with D unresolved. The CDR3 totals 14 residues. Germline CDR1 is SGDLS and CDR2 is YYNGEE. V was cut by 0 bases and J by 0 bases, with 4 bases left in between. CDR3 sequence: CASSVGVSGNTIYF. The CDR3 DNA sequence: TGTGCCAGCAGCGTAGGAGTCTCTGGAAACACCATATATTTT. Variable domain in full (rest from reference TRBV9 and TRBJ1-3): DSGVTQTPKHLITATGQRVTLRCSPRSGDLSVYWYQQSLDQGLQFLIQYYNGEERAKGNILERFSAQQFPDLHSELNLSSLELGDSALYFCASSVGVSGNTIYFGEGSWLTVV.

The V gene is TRBV6-5, the J gene TRBJ1-5, with TRBD1 matching 9 bases. The V and J ends lost 4 bases and 4 bases, in that order; junction bases with no gene match: 2. This CDR3 is 14 amino acids long. CDR1 MNHEY and CDR2 SVGAGI come from the germline V gene. The CDR3 loop reads CASSFGTGNQPQHF. Written as DNA, the CDR3 is TGTGCCAGCAGTTTTGGGACAGGGAATCAGCCCCAGCATTTT.

This chain joins TRBV30 and TRBJ2-7; 8 bases map to TRBD1. Germline V lookup: CDR1 GTSNPN, CDR2 SVGIG (reference sequence). This CDR3 is 12 amino acids long. With V trimmed by 4 bases and J by 2 bases, 1 base remained unmatched. The DNA for the CDR3 is TGTGCCTGGACAGGGGGCCCCTACGAGCAGTACTTC. It translates to CAWTGGPYEQYF.

Only a few counts were recorded for this clone. CDR3 amino acids: CASSVPPGAESEKLFF. CDR3 bases: TGTGCCAGCAGTGTCCCTCCGGGGGCCGAATCTGAAAAACTGTTTTTT. The rearrangement links TRBV6-1 to TRBJ1-4; a possible D gene is TRBD1 (6 bases). The CDR3 sequence is 16 residues long. From germline, CDR1 is MNHNS and CDR2 SASEGT. Trimming pared 4 bases from V and 7 bases from J, leaving 19 bases between.

Written as DNA, the CDR3 is TGTGCCAGCAGCGGAGACACCGGGGAGCTGTTTTTT. Translating gives CASSGDTGELFF. The chain links TRBV9 to TRBJ2-2; D gene ambiguous. V lost 3 bases, J lost 3 bases, and 3 bases lay in between. Germline CDR1 SGDLS, CDR2 YYNGEE. CDR3 length equals 12 residues.